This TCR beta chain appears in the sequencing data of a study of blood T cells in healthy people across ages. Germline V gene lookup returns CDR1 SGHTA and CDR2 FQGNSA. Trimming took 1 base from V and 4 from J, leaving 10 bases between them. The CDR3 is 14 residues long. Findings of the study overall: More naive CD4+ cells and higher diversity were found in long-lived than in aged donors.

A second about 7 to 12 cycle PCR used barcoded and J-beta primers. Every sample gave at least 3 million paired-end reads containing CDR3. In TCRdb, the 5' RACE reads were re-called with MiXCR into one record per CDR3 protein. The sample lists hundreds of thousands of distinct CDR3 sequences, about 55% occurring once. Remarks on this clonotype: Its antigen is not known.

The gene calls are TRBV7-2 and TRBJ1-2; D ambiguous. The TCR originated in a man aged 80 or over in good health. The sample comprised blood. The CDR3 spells CASSLDKGSYGYTF. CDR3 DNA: TGTGCCAGCAGCTTAGACAAGGGAAGCTATGGCTACACCTTC.